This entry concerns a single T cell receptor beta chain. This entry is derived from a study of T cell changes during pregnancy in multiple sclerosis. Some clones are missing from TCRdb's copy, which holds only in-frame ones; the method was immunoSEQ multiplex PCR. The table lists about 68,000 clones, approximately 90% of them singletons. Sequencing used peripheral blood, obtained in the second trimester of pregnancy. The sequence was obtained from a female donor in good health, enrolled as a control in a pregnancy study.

In DNA form, the CDR3 reads TGTGCCAGCAGCCAACCCACCGCCTTGGACATAGAGTATGGCTACACCTTC. This encodes CASSQPTALDIEYGYTF. The J gene is TRBJ1-2, the V gene TRBV4-2; weak D call: TRBD1 (5 bases). The CDR3 contains 17 residues. The V gene's germline CDR1 is LGHNA and CDR2 YNFKEQ. The V and J ends lost 2 bases and 5 bases respectively, with 21 bases between them.